This TCR beta chain was identified in a study of T cell responses to AZD1222 COVID-19 vaccine. TCRdb's table, derived via immunoSEQ multiplex PCR, lists solely in-frame clones and lacks some. Counted here are some 140,000 clones, approximately 80% occurring once; the ten biggest clones make up 4.1%. Germline V gives CDR1 SGHTA, CDR2 FQGTGA. This CDR3 is 15 amino acids long. V was clipped by 1 base and J by 2 bases, with 9 bases between them. General study points: Reports say nearly half of spike-specific TCRs go after unmutated variant regions.

As for this clone: Its antigen is as yet unknown.

The source is an adult in good health. The gene calls are TRBV7-3 and TRBJ2-1, with D unclear. This specimen was peripheral blood, taken on day 0 of AZD1222 vaccination. CDR3 loop: CASSLSRNPYNEQFF. CDR3 sequence (DNA): TGTGCCAGCAGCTTAAGTCGAAACCCCTACAATGAGCAGTTCTTC.